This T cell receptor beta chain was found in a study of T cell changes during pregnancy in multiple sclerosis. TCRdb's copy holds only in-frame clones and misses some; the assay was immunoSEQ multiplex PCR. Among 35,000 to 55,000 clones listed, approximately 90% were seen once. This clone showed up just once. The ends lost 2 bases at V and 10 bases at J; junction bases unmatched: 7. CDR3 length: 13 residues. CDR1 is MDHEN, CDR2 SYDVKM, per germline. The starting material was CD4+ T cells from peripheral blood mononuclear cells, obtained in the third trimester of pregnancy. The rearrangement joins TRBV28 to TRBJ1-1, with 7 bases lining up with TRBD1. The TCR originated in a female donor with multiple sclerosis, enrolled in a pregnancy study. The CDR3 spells CASSLGQGVRAFF. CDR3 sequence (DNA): TGTGCCAGCAGTTTAGGGCAGGGGGTTAGAGCTTTCTTT.